The TCR beta chain under discussion was sequenced for a study of T cells in Graves' hyperthyroidism and ophthalmopathy. The germline V gene has CDR1 MDHEN and CDR2 SYDVKM. Trimming at V came to 5 bases and at J to 0 bases, leaving 10 bases not matched to a gene. This CDR3 is 17 amino acids long. From RNA transcripts, TCR beta CDR3 regions were amplified. RT-PCR in the first round (using the HTBI primer set) targeted the TCR CDR3. TCRdb recomputed calls from the multiplex PCR reads with MiXCR, one row per CDR3 protein. The sample holds roughly 400,000 distinct CDR3 sequences, approximately 14% seen once. Note on this clonotype: Its antigen is still unknown.

General study points: Most clonotypes expanded in thyroid above 0.001 were likewise present in blood. Ophthalmopathy got predicted by the model a median approximately 6 months before its onset.

Initially, at the first diagnosis of hyperthyroidism and before any ophthalmopathy symptoms, blood was sampled. Isolation of PBMCs was performed on 8 to 10 ml fresh peripheral blood. The chain uses TRBV28 and TRBJ2-7; TRBD2 matches at 10 bases. Sample: blood. The clonotype comes from a woman in her late teens or twenties with Graves' hyperthyroidism that later progressed to Graves' ophthalmopathy. This CDR3 is CASSPRLAGIISYEQYF. The CDR3 region has the DNA TGTGCCAGCAGTCCTAGACTAGCGGGTATTATCTCCTACGAGCAGTACTTC.